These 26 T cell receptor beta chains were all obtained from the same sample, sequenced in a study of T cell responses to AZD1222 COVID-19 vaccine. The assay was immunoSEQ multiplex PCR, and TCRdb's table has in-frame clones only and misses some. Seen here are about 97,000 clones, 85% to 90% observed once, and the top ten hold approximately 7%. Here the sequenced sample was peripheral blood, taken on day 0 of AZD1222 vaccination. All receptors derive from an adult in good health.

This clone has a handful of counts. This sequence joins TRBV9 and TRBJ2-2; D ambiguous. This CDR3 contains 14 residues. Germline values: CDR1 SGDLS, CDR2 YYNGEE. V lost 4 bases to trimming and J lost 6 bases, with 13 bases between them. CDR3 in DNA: TGTGCCAGCAGCCCTCGGATAGACGCCGGGGAGCTGTTTTTT. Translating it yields CASSPRIDAGELFF.

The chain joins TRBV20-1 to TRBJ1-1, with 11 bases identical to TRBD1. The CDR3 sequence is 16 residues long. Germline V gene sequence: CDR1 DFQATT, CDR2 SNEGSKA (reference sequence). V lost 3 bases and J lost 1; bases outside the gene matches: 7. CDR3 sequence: CSASWDRGGQNTEAFF. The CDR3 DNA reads TGCAGTGCTAGTTGGGACAGGGGGGGACAGAACACTGAAGCTTTCTTT.

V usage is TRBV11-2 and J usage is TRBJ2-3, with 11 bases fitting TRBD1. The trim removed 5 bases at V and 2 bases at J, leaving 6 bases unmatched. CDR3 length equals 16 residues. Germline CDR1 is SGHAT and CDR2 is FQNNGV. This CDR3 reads CASSPLGQGDTDTQYF. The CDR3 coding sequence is TGTGCCAGCAGCCCCCTGGGACAGGGGGACACAGATACGCAGTATTTT.

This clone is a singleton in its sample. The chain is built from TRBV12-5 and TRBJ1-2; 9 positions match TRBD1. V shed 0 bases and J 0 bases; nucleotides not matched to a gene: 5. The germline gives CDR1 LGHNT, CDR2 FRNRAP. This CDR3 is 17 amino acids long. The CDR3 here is CASGLVLGTGSNYGYTF. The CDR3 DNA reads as TGTGCTAGTGGTTTGGTACTAGGGACAGGGTCTAACTATGGCTACACCTTC.

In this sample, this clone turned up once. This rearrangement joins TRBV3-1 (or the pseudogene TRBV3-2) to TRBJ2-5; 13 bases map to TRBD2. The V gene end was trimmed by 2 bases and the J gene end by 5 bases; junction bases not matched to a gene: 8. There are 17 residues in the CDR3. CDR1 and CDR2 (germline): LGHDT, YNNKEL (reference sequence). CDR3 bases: TGTGCCAGCAGCCAACCGGGACTAGCGGGGTCGGGGGAGACCCAGTACTTC. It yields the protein CASSQPGLAGSGETQYF.

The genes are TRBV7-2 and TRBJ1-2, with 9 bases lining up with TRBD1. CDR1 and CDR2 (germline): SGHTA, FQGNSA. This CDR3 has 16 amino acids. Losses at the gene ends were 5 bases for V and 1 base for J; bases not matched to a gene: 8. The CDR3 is CASSPNPGQGNYGYTF. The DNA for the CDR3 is TGTGCCAGCAGCCCGAACCCGGGACAGGGTAACTATGGCTACACCTTC.

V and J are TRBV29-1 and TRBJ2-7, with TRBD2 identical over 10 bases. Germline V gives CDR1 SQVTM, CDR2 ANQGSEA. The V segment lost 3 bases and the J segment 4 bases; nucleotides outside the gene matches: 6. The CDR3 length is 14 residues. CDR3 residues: CSVDGPSGSYEQYF. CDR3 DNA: TGCAGCGTTGACGGGCCTAGCGGGAGTTACGAGCAGTACTTC.

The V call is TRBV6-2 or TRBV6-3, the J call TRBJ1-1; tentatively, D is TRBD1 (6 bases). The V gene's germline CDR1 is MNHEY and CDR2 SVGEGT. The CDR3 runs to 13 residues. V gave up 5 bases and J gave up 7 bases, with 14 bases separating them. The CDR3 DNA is TGTGCCAGCAGTCCCACAGGGTGGGGTGAAGCTTTCTTT. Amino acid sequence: CASSPTGWGEAFF.

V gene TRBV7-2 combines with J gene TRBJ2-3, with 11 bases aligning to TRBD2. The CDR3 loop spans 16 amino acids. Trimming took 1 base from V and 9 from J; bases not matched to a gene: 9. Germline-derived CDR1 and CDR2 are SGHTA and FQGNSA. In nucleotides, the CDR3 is TGTGCCAGCAGCTTAGATGATAGCGGGGGGGTGCGGACGCAGTATTTT. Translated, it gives CASSLDDSGGVRTQYF. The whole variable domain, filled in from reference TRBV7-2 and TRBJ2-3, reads GAGVSQSPSNKVTEKGKDVELRCDPISGHTALYWYRQSLGQGLEFLIYFQGNSAPDKSGLPSDRFSAERTGGSVSTLTIQRTQQEDSAVYLCASSLDDSGGVRTQYFGPGTRLTVL.

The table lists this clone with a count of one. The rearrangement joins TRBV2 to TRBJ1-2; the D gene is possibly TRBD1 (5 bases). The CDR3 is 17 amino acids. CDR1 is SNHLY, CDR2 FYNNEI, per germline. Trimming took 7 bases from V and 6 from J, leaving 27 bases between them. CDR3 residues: CASKPRPGTLISHGYTF. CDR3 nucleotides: TGTGCCAGCAAACCGCGGCCAGGGACGCTAATTTCTCATGGCTACACCTTC.

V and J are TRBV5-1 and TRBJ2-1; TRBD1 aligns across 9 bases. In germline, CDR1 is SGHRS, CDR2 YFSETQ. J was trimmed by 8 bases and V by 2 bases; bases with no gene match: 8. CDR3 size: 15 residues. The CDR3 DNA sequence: TGCGCCAGCAGCTTACAGGGGGCGCCGTTCGATGAGCAGTTCTTC. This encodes CASSLQGAPFDEQFF.

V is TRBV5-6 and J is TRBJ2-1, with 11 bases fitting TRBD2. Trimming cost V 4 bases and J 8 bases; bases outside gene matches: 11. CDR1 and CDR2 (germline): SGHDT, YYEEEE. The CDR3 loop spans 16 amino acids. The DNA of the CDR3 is TGTGCCAGCAGCGAGACCGATAGCGGGGGGGCCCATGAGCAGTTCTTC. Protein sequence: CASSETDSGGAHEQFF.

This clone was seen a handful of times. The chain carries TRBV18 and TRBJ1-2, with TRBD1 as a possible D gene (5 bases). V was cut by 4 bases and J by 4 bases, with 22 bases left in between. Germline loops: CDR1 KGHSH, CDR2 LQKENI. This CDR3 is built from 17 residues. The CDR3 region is CASSRRDDGSSSYGYTF. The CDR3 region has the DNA TGTGCCAGCTCACGCCGGGACGACGGATCATCCTCCTATGGCTACACCTTC.

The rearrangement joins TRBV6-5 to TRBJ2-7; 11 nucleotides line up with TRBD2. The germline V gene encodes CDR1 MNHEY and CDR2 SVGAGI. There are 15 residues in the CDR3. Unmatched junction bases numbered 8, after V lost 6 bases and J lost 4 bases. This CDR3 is CASRKTSGGGYEQYF. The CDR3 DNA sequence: TGTGCCAGCAGAAAAACTAGCGGGGGAGGATACGAGCAGTACTTC.

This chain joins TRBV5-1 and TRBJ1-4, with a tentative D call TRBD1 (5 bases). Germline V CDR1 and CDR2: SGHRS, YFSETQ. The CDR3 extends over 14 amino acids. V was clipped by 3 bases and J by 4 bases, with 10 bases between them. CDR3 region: CASSYGAGNEKLFF. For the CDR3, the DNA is TGCGCCAGCAGCTACGGGGCTGGTAATGAAAAACTGTTTTTT.

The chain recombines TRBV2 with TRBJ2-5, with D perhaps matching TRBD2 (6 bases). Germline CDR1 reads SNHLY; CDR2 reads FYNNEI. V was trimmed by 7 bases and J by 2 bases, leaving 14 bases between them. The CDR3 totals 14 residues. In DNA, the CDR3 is TGTGCCAGCAATCGACTAGTGAGTCAAGAGACCCAGTACTTC. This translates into CASNRLVSQETQYF.

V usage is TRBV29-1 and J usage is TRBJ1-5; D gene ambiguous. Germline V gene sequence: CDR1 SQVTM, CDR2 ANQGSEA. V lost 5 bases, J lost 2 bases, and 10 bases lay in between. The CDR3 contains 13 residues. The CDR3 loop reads CSVWGGGNQPQHF. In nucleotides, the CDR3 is TGCAGCGTTTGGGGTGGGGGCAATCAGCCCCAGCATTTT. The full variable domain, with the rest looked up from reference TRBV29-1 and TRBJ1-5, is SAVISQKPSRDICQRGTSLTIQCQVDSQVTMMFWYRQQPGQSLTLIATANQGSEATYESGFVIDKFPISRPNLTFSTLTVSNMSPEDSSIYLCSVWGGGNQPQHFGDGTRLSIL.

CDR3 amino acids: CASRGQGSYEQYF. The CDR3 DNA sequence: TGTGCCAGCAGGGGACAGGGCTCCTACGAGCAGTACTTC. The V and J genes are TRBV12-3 or TRBV12-4 and TRBJ2-7; 9 nucleotides agree with TRBD1. The J segment lost 0 bases and the V segment lost 6 bases, leaving 0 bases of the junction unmatched. The length of the CDR3 is 13 residues.

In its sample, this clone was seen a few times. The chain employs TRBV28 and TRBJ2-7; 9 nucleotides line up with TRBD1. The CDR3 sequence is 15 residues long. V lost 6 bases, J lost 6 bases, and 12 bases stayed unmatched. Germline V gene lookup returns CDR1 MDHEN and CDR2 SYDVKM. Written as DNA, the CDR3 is TGTGCCAGCAGCTCCCCGGGACAGGGTTCCCTCGAGCAGTACTTC. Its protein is CASSSPGQGSLEQYF.

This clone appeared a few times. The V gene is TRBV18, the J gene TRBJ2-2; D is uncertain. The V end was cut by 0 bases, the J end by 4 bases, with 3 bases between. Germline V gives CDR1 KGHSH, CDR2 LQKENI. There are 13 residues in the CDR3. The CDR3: CASSPPSTGELFF. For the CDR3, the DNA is TGTGCCAGCTCACCACCGAGCACCGGGGAGCTGTTTTTT.

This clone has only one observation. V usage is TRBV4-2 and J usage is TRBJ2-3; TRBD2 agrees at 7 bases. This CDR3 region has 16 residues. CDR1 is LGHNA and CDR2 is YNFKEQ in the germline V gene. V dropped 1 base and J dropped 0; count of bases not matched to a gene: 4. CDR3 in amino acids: CASSQGLSGSTDTQYF. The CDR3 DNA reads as TGTGCCAGCAGCCAAGGACTTAGCGGGAGCACAGATACGCAGTATTTT.

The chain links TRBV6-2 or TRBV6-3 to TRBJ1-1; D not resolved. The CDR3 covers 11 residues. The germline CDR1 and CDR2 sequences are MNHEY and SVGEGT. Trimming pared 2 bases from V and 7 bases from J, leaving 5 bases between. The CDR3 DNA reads TGTGCCAGCAGTTACGTGGGTGAAGCTTTCTTT. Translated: CASSYVGEAFF.

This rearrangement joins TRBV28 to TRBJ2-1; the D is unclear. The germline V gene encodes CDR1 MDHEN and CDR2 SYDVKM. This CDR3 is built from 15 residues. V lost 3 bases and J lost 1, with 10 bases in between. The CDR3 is CASSFPDPSYNEQFF. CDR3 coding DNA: TGTGCCAGCAGTTTCCCGGACCCATCCTACAATGAGCAGTTCTTC.

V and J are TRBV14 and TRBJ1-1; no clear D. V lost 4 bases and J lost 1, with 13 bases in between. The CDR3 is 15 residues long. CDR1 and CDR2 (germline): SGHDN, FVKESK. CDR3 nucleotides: TGTGCCAGCAGCCCCCAGACGGGAGGGAACACTGAAGCTTTCTTT. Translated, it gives CASSPQTGGNTEAFF.

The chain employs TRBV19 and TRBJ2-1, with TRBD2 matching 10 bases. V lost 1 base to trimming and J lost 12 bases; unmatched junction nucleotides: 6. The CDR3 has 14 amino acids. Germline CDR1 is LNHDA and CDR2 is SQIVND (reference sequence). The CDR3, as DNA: TGTGCCAGTAGTATAGGAACTAGCGGGGTCAGGCAGTTCTTC. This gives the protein CASSIGTSGVRQFF.

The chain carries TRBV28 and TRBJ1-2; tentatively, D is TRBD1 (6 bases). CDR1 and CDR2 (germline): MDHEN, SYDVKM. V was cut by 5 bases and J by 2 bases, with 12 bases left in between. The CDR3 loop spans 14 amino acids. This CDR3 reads CASSTGTRNYGYTF. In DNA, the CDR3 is TGTGCCAGCAGTACTGGGACACGAAACTATGGCTACACCTTC.